This T cell receptor beta chain was sequenced during a study of cytomegalovirus exposure and HLA in healthy donors. In regard to this clone: No antigen is known for it.

Sequencing was performed with immunoSEQ multiplex PCR; in TCRdb, only in-frame clones are kept and a portion is missing. The sample records 150,000 to 200,000 clones, roughly nine tenths being singletons. General study findings and limits: TCR beta chains numbering more than 150 were designated cytomegalovirus-associated.

The CDR3 totals 15 residues. Germline CDR1 reads LNHDA; CDR2 reads SQIVND (reference sequence). Trimming pared 3 bases from V and 0 bases from J, leaving 9 bases between. The sequence derives from a woman aged 25 to 39 in good health and CMV-seronegative. The sequenced material came from PBMCs. The chain has TRBV19 and TRBJ2-4, with D possibly TRBD1 on 5 matching bases. CDR3 amino acids: CASSILGLAKNIQYF. CDR3 coding DNA: TGTGCCAGTAGTATTCTGGGGCTAGCCAAAAACATTCAGTACTTC.